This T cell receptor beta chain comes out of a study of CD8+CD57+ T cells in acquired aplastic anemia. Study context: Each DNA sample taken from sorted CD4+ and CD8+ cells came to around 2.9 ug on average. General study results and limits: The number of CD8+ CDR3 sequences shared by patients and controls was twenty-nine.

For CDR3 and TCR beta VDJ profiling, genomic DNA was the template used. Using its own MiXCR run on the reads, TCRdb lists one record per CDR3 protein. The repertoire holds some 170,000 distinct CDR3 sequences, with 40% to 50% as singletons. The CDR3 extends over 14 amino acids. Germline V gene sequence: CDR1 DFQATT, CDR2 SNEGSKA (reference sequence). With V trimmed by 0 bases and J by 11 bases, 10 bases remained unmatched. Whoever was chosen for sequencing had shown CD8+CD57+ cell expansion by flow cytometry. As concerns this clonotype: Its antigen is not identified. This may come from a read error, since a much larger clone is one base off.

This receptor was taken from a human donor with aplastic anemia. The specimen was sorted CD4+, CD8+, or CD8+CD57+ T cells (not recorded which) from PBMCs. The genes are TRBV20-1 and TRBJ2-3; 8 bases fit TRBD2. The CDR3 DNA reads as TGCAGTGCTAGAGAACTAGCGGCGGCCTCAAGGCAGTATTTT. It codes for CSARELAAASRQYF.